The 15 T cell receptor beta chains given below trace back to one sample, sequenced in a study of vaccination effects on CD4 cells after COVID-19. Using immunoSEQ multiplex PCR, the repertoire was profiled, and TCRdb retains in-frame clones only, with some absent. The repertoire includes roughly 57,000 clones, more than 65% of them detected once, and around 5% sits in the top ten. The antigens these receptors bind are not known. Expansion of antigen-specific CD4+ T cells with viral peptide pools was carried out by the ViraFEST assay before sequencing. Between days 9 and 10 of culture, CD4+ T cells were separated out. SARS-CoV-2 infection was confirmed by PCR in the person between March and December 2020. This sample comprised CD4+ T cells from PBMCs cultured with HIV peptides, obtained before COVID-19 vaccination. Subset in this sample: HIV-1 Nef peptide pool negative control/reference culture. The source of these receptors is a human donor who had a prior SARS-CoV-2 infection.

The V and J genes are TRBV27 and TRBJ2-7; a possible D gene is TRBD2 (6 bases). Germline CDR1 reads MNHEY; CDR2 reads SMNVEV (reference sequence). The CDR3 length is 17 residues. V dropped 3 bases and J dropped 0 bases, with 18 bases sitting between them. The CDR3 loop is CASSFFRRGSNSYEQYF. The CDR3 DNA sequence: TGTGCCAGCAGTTTTTTTAGGAGGGGATCAAACTCCTACGAGCAGTACTTC.

The genes are TRBV6-5 and TRBJ2-3, with D perhaps matching TRBD1 (6 bases). Trimming took off 6 bases at V and 4 bases at J, with 11 bases between the two ends. The germline CDR1 and CDR2 sequences are MNHEY and SVGAGI. The CDR3 totals 13 residues. DNA for the CDR3: TGTGCCAGCAGAGTAAAGGGGGCAGATACGCAGTATTTT. Translating it yields CASRVKGADTQYF.

CDR3 protein: CATSRRLAGVDTQYF. The CDR3 nucleotides read TGTGCCACCAGCAGACGACTAGCGGGAGTGGATACGCAGTATTTT. The chain combines TRBV15 with TRBJ2-3; 12 bases agree with TRBD2. The CDR3 consists of 15 residues. Germline values: CDR1 LNHNV, CDR2 YYDKDF (reference sequence). V was pared by 2 bases and J by 6 bases, with 3 bases of the junction left unmatched.

CDR3 residues: CASRRSGTAGGYTF. CDR3 coding DNA: TGCGCCAGCAGGCGATCCGGGACAGCCGGTGGCTACACCTTC. J is TRBJ1-2 and V is TRBV4-1, with TRBD1 matching 7 bases. CDR1 MGHRA and CDR2 YSYEKL come from the germline V gene. This CDR3 has 14 residues. The V and J ends lost 6 bases and 7 bases, in that order; junction bases with no gene match: 11.

The rearrangement links TRBV5-4 to TRBJ2-1, with a possible D match to TRBD2 (5 bases). The germline V gene encodes CDR1 SGHNT and CDR2 YYREEE (reference sequence). Deletions cut 7 bases from V and 7 bases from J, with 12 bases between. The CDR3 is 12 residues long. This chain's CDR3 is CASVGWRNEQFF. The CDR3 region has the DNA TGTGCCAGCGTCGGCTGGAGGAATGAGCAGTTCTTC.

The rearrangement joins TRBV5-6 to TRBJ2-1; 9 bases fit TRBD1. J lost 4 bases, V lost 1 base, and 3 bases had no gene match. Germline CDR1 SGHDT, CDR2 YYEEEE. The CDR3 totals 15 residues. The CDR3 sequence is CASSLNRGLYNEQFF. The CDR3 DNA sequence: TGTGCCAGCAGCTTGAACAGGGGGCTATACAATGAGCAGTTCTTC.

In this sample, this clone turned up a few times. The V and J genes are TRBV4-1 and TRBJ1-6; 10 bases are shared with TRBD1. Germline loops: CDR1 MGHRA, CDR2 YSYEKL. The length of the CDR3 is 16 residues. J lost 7 bases, V lost 4 bases, and 7 bases had no gene match. The DNA of the CDR3 is TGCGCCAGCAGCCTCCGGCCGGGACAGGGGAATTCACCCCTCCACTTT. It yields the protein CASSLRPGQGNSPLHF.

This rearrangement joins TRBV11-2 to TRBJ2-1; tentatively, D is TRBD1 or TRBD2 (5 bases each). V was cut by 1 base and J by 9 bases, with 13 bases left in between. Germline V CDR1 and CDR2: SGHAT, FQNNGV. The length of the CDR3 is 14 residues. CDR3 in DNA: TGTGCCAGCAGCTTAGCCAGGGAGCCACGTGAGCAGTTCTTC. Translating gives CASSLAREPREQFF.

The chain carries TRBV4-3 and TRBJ2-5, with unresolved D. V lost 0 bases to trimming and J lost 1 base, with 12 bases between them. This CDR3 is 16 amino acids long. Germline V gene data show CDR1 as LGHNA and CDR2 as YSLEER. The CDR3 protein is CASSQDLPGSQETQYF. CDR3 coding DNA: TGCGCCAGCAGCCAAGATCTGCCAGGTTCCCAAGAGACCCAGTACTTC.

The chain uses TRBV9 and TRBJ1-2; D not certain. This CDR3 is built from 14 residues. Germline V gene data show CDR1 as SGDLS and CDR2 as YYNGEE. V shed 4 bases and J shed 0 bases, with 10 bases lying between them. This CDR3 reads CASSPLSANYGYTF. The CDR3 region has the DNA TGTGCCAGCAGCCCCCTCTCTGCTAACTATGGCTACACCTTC.

V and J are TRBV5-5 and TRBJ2-2, with D possibly being TRBD2 (7 bases). The V gene's germline CDR1 is SGHKS and CDR2 YYEKEE (reference sequence). V was cut by 4 bases and J by 7 bases, with 17 bases left in between. The CDR3 extends over 15 amino acids. The CDR3 loop reads CASSLGGAGGGELFF. The CDR3 coding sequence is TGTGCCAGCAGCCTTGGGGGGGCTGGCGGCGGGGAGCTGTTTTTT.

The V call is TRBV6-5, the J call TRBJ1-1; 9 bases align to TRBD1. There are 13 residues in the CDR3. V dropped 7 bases and J dropped 6; count of bases not matched to a gene: 6. Per the germline V gene, CDR1 is MNHEY and CDR2 is SVGAGI. Here the CDR3 reads CASMRTGAAEAFF. The CDR3 DNA reads as TGTGCCAGCATGAGGACAGGGGCTGCTGAAGCTTTCTTT.

The chain couples TRBV5-1 to TRBJ2-1; 7 nucleotides agree with TRBD2. V was clipped by 4 bases and J by 9 bases; unmatched bases: 16. The germline V gene encodes CDR1 SGHRS and CDR2 YFSETQ. This CDR3 is 16 amino acids long. CDR3 amino acids: CASSPADAGAVGEQFF. The CDR3 bases are TGCGCCAGCAGCCCCGCCGACGCGGGAGCGGTTGGTGAGCAGTTCTTC.

This sequence joins TRBV6-5 and TRBJ1-6; possibly TRBD1 for D (5 bases). CDR1 is MNHEY and CDR2 is SVGAGI in the germline V gene. V was pared by 5 bases and J by 9 bases, with 8 bases between. The CDR3 is made up of 12 amino acids. This CDR3 reads CASSTGRSPLHF. The DNA for the CDR3 is TGTGCCAGCAGTACGGGGCGTTCACCCCTCCACTTT.

The rearrangement uses TRBV30 and TRBJ1-2; D is ambiguous. The germline CDR1 and CDR2 sequences are GTSNPN and SVGIG (reference sequence). This CDR3 has 15 amino acids. V was trimmed by 1 base and J by 4 bases, leaving 16 bases between them. The CDR3 sequence is CAWSGERVASYGYTF. The DNA for the CDR3 is TGTGCCTGGAGTGGGGAGAGGGTCGCAAGCTATGGCTACACCTTC.